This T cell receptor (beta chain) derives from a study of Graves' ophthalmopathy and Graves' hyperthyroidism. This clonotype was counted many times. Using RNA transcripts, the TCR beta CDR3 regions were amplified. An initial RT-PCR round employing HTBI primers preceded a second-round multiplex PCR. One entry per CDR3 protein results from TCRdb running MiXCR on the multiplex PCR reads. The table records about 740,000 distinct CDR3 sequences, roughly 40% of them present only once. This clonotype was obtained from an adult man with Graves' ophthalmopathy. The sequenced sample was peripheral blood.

The CDR3 nucleotides read TGCAGTGCTAGATGGGACAACTATGGCTACACCTTC. This codes for CSARWDNYGYTF. The chain employs TRBV20-1 and TRBJ1-2; the D gene is possibly TRBD1 (5 bases). Germline V gene lookup returns CDR1 DFQATT and CDR2 SNEGSKA (reference sequence). Trimming shortened V by 2 bases and J by 2 bases, and 6 bases separated the two germline ends. The CDR3 is 12 residues long.